This TCR beta chain was found in a study of cytomegalovirus exposure and HLA in healthy donors. Study-wide results and limits: After further analysis at a later stage, around 17,000 TCR beta sequences were associated with HLA alleles at 0.05 false discovery rate. Presence/absence analysis assumed near-uniform sequencing depth across donors.

Researchers ran the PCR with 60 Vbeta and 13 Jbeta primers. In the original analysis: Later, an analysis found roughly 80 million unique TCR beta chains, and roughly 10 million of these were shared. Libraries were prepared by immunoSEQ multiplex PCR; TCRdb keeps only in-frame clonotypes and omits some of them. That table is the source of V, J and clone size, and D and trimming were worked out from the DNA. The specimen's table records about 34,000 clones. Regarding this clone: The antigen remains unidentified.

CDR1 is SGDLS and CDR2 is YYNGEE in the germline V gene. The ends lost 3 bases at V and 6 bases at J; junction bases unmatched: 6. The CDR3 has 14 amino acids. The material sequenced was PBMCs. The chain couples TRBV9 to TRBJ2-1; 7 bases line up with TRBD1. The receptor's source is a woman in her 40s in good health and CMV-seropositive. In DNA, the CDR3 is TGTGCCAGCAGCGCCCTGGGACAGCGCAATGAGCAGTTCTTC. Amino acids: CASSALGQRNEQFF.